This entry concerns a single T cell receptor (beta chain). TCRdb's copy holds only in-frame clones and misses some; the assay was immunoSEQ multiplex PCR. This sample carries roughly 70,000 clones, less than 90% of them seen once, and the ten largest clones take around 6%. These data belong to a study of blood T cell repertoires in COVID-19. Germline CDR1 and CDR2: MNHNY and SVGAGI (reference sequence). V lost 4 bases and J lost 1, with 10 bases in between. The CDR3 runs 14 residues. The TCR sequence derives from an elderly man with COVID-19, enrolled during active disease. The V gene is TRBV6-6, the J gene TRBJ1-2; no clear D gene. The sample taken for sequencing was peripheral blood. The CDR3, as DNA: TGTGCCAGCAGTTTATCCGGACTTAACTATGGCTACACCTTC. It yields the protein CASSLSGLNYGYTF.